What follows are 14 T cell receptor beta chains derived from one specimen sequenced in a study of OX40 agonist ivuxolimab in advanced cancers. Repertoires were generated with immunoSEQ multiplex PCR, while TCRdb's copy carries only in-frame clones and drops some. The sample holds 45,000 to 65,000 clones; 88% are singletons and the top ten take about 7%. The source material was CD4+ or CD8+ T cells sorted from blood, sampled in a trial of the OX40 agonist ivuxolimab. The receptors come from an adult with an advanced solid tumor such as melanoma, head and neck, liver or kidney cancer.

V usage is TRBV10-3 and J usage is TRBJ1-2; 9 positions match TRBD1. Per germline, CDR1 ENHRY and CDR2 SYGVKD. The CDR3 runs 15 residues. With 7 bases clipped from V and 2 bases from J, the junction kept 8 bases outside the gene matches. The CDR3, as DNA: TGTGCCATCACCCAGGACAGGGGAGGGAACTATGGCTACACCTTC. Translation: CAITQDRGGNYGYTF.

The rearrangement links TRBV18 to TRBJ1-1; D not certain. Germline V gene sequence: CDR1 KGHSH, CDR2 LQKENI. V lost 1 base, J lost 1 base, and 4 bases lay in between. The CDR3 consists of 13 residues. For the CDR3, the DNA is TGTGCCAGCTCACCACAGGGGAACACTGAAGCTTTCTTT. The encoded protein is CASSPQGNTEAFF.

This rearrangement joins TRBV2 to TRBJ1-3; 7 nucleotides line up with TRBD1. The CDR3 spans 13 residues. V lost 10 bases, J lost 4 bases, and 7 bases stayed unmatched. Germline-derived CDR1 and CDR2 are SNHLY and FYNNEI. CDR3 coding DNA: TGTGCCACCAGGGGACAGTCCGGAAACACCATATATTTT. The encoded protein is CATRGQSGNTIYF.

Notes on this clone: At one end the junction does not follow the germline gene, possibly because of a read error. The rearrangement joins TRBV6-1 to TRBJ1-2; D perhaps matches TRBD1 (5 bases). The CDR3 contains 12 residues. The germline CDR1 and CDR2 sequences are MNHNS and SASEGT. DNA for the CDR3: TGTGCCAGCAATGAACGGGAGGGGGGCTACACCTTC. Translated, it gives CASNEREGGYTF.

This chain links TRBV2 with TRBJ2-7; TRBD1 aligns across 7 bases. V shed 4 bases, J shed 3 bases, and the junction held 3 bases outside the gene matches. The CDR3 consists of 13 residues. Germline loops: CDR1 SNHLY, CDR2 FYNNEI. CDR3 residues: CASSGDRLYEQYF. Written as DNA, the CDR3 is TGTGCCAGCAGTGGGGACAGACTCTACGAGCAGTACTTC.

The V call is TRBV29-1, the J call TRBJ2-2; D gene unclear. Between the trimmed V and J ends, which lost 6 bases and 8 bases, there was a span of 16 bases. The CDR3 is made up of 13 amino acids. Germline V lookup: CDR1 SQVTM, CDR2 ANQGSEA. The CDR3 here is CSVAGRSFGELFF. DNA for the CDR3: TGCAGCGTGGCCGGGCGCTCATTTGGGGAGCTGTTTTTT.

This chain uses TRBV18 with TRBJ1-5; no firm D call. The germline gives CDR1 KGHSH, CDR2 LQKENI. The CDR3 spans 14 residues. Trimming took off 1 base at V and 0 bases at J, with 4 bases between the two ends. The CDR3 region has the DNA TGTGCCAGCTCACCACAGAGTAGCAATCAGCCCCAGCATTTT. Protein sequence: CASSPQSSNQPQHF.

The chain carries TRBV7-8 and TRBJ1-1; possible D gene TRBD1, 5 bases. The CDR3 is made up of 12 amino acids. Trimming removed 1 base at V and 10 bases at J, with 10 bases between. Germline-derived CDR1 and CDR2 are SGHVS and FQNEAQ. The CDR3 loop reads CASSLEGRRAFF. Here the CDR3 DNA reads TGTGCCAGCAGCTTAGAGGGGCGGAGAGCTTTCTTT.

The V gene is TRBV27, the J gene TRBJ2-7, with TRBD1 matching 9 bases. This CDR3 is 15 amino acids long. In germline, CDR1 is MNHEY, CDR2 SMNVEV (reference sequence). After removal of 5 bases from V and 3 bases from J, the junction contained 8 bases not matched to a gene. For the CDR3, the DNA is TGTGCCAGCAGTGGGACAGGGTATGTACTCTACGAGCAGTACTTC. Translated, it gives CASSGTGYVLYEQYF.

This clone was detected only once. V is TRBV14 and J is TRBJ1-1; 10 bases are a match to TRBD1. The CDR3 sequence is 15 residues long. Germline V gene lookup returns CDR1 SGHDN and CDR2 FVKESK. J gave up 2 bases and V 4 bases, and 4 bases lay outside the gene matches. Here the CDR3 reads CASSRQGAGNTEAFF. CDR3 DNA: TGTGCCAGCAGCCGACAGGGGGCCGGCAACACTGAAGCTTTCTTT.

The chain has TRBV2 and TRBJ2-1; D possibly corresponds to TRBD2 (5 bases). Germline-derived CDR1 and CDR2 are SNHLY and FYNNEI. Between the trimmed V and J ends, which lost 6 bases and 6 bases, there was a span of 15 bases. The CDR3 loop spans 14 amino acids. The CDR3 DNA follows: TGTGCCAGCAGGGAGGAGGCCTTAAGCAATGAGCAGTTCTTC. Translating gives CASREEALSNEQFF. Full variable domain (outside the CDR3, taken from reference TRBV2 and TRBJ2-1): EPEVTQTPSHQVTQMGQEVILRCVPISNHLYFYWYRQILGQKVEFLVSFYNNEISEKSEIFDDQFSVERPDGSNFTLKIRSTKLEDSAMYFCASREEALSNEQFFGPGTRLTVL.

The J gene is TRBJ2-5, the V gene TRBV19; D not resolved. Trimming took 2 bases from V and 4 from J, leaving 8 bases between them. The germline V gene encodes CDR1 LNHDA and CDR2 SQIVND (reference sequence). The CDR3 length is 13 residues. CDR3 DNA sequence: TGTGCCAGTAGTATAAGCAGGCTAGAGACCCAGTACTTC. Translated, it gives CASSISRLETQYF.

Comments on this clone: The junction departs from germline at one end; a sequencing error may be responsible. This chain joins TRBV7-7 and TRBJ2-3; D gene ambiguous. This CDR3 spans 13 amino acids. CDR1 is SSHAT, CDR2 FNYEAQ, per germline (reference sequence). The CDR3 reads CASSFTKTDTQYF. CDR3 nucleotides: TGTGCTAGCAGCTTTACTAAAACAGATACGCAGTATTTT.

The J gene is TRBJ2-7, the V gene TRBV28; 7 nucleotides align to TRBD2. Germline trimming cut 3 bases from V and 4 bases from J; bases unmatched to any gene: 6. The CDR3 extends over 14 amino acids. Per germline, CDR1 MDHEN and CDR2 SYDVKM. The CDR3 bases are TGTGCCAGCAGTTTGGGAGGGCGCGGGTACGAGCAGTACTTC. It encodes CASSLGGRGYEQYF.